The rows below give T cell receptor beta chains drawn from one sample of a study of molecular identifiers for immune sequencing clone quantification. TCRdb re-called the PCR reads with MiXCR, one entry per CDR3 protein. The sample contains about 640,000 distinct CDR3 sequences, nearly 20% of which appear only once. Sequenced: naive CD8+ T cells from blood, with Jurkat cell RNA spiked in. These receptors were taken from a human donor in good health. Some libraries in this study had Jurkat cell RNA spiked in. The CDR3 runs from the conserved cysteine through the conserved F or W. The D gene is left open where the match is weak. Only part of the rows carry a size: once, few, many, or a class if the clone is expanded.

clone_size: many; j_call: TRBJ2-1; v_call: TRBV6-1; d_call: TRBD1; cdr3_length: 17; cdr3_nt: TGTGCCAGCAGTGAGTTTGGCTGGGACAGAACCTACAATGAGCAGTTCTTC; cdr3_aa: CASSEFGWDRTYNEQFF
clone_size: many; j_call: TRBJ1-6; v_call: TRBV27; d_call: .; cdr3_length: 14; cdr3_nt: TGTGCCAGCAGTTTGGGTCCGCGGGGTTCACCCCTCCACTTT; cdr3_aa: CASSLGPRGSPLHF
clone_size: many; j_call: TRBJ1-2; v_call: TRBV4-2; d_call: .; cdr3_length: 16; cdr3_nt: TGTGCCAGCAGCCGGGAGATGGAGACTTATAACTATGGCTACACCTTC; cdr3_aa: CASSREMETYNYGYTF
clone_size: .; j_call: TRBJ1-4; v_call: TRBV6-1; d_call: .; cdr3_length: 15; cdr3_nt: TGTGCCAGCACAAGGGTTCTTGCAACTAATGAAAAACTGTTTTTT; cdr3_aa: CASTRVLATNEKLFF
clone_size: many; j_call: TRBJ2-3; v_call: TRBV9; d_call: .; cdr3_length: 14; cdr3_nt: TGTGCCAGCAGCGTAGGTGGCGTAACAGATACGCAGTATTTT; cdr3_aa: CASSVGGVTDTQYF
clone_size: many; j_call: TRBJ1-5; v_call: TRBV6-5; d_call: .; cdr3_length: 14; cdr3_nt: TGTGCCAGCAGCTACAGGGATAGCAATCAGCCCCAGCATTTT; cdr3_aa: CASSYRDSNQPQHF
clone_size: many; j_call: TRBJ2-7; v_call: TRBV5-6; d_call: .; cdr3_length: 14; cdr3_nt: TGTGCCAGCAGCTTGGTACAGGCTACCTACGAGCAGTACTTC; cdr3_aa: CASSLVQATYEQYF
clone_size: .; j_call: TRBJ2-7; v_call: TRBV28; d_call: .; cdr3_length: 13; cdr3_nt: TGTGCCAGCGAAACAGGACCAGTCTACGAGCAGTACTTC; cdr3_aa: CASETGPVYEQYF
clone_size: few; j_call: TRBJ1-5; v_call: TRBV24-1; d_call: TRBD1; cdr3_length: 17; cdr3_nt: TGTGCCACCAGTGATCCGGGACAGGGACTTAGCAATCAGCCCCAGCATTTT; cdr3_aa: CATSDPGQGLSNQPQHF
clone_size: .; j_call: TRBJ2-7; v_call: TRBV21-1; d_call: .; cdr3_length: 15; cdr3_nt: TGTGCCAGCAGCAAATCCATGCTTGGGGTCGGCGAGCAGTACTTC; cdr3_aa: CASSKSMLGVGEQYF
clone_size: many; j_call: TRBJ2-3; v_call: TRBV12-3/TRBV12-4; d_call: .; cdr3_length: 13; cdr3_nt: TGTGCCAGCAGTCTTCTATCATCAGATACGCAGTATTTT; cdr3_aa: CASSLLSSDTQYF
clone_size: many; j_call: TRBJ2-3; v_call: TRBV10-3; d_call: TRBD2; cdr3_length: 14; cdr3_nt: TGTGCCATCAGCGGCAGCGGGGGAACAGATACGCAGTATTTT; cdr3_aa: CAISGSGGTDTQYF
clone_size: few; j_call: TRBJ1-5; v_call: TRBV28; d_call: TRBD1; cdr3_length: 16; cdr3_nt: TGTGCCAGCAGTTTACTCCCAGGGGGCGCGGGTCAGCCCCAGCATTTT; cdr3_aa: CASSLLPGGAGQPQHF
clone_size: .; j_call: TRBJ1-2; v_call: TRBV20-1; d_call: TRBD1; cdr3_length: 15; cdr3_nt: TGCAGTGCAGAAAGCGGTCCGGGACAGGGACCCCCCGACACCTTC; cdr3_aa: CSAESGPGQGPPDTF
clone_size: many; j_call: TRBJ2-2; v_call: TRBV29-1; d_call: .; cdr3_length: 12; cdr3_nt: TGCAGCGTTGAAGTGGGGACCGGGGAGCTGTTTTTT; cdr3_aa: CSVEVGTGELFF
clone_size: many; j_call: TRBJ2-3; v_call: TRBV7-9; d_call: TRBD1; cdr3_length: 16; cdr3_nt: TGTGCCAGCAGCTTAGGGACAGGTCGGAGCACAGATACGCAGTATTTT; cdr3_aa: CASSLGTGRSTDTQYF
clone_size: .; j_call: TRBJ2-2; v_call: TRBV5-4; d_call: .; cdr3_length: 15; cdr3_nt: TGTGCCAGCAGACCGGAGGGGGCGGGGACCGGGGAGCTGTTTTTT; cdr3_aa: CASRPEGAGTGELFF
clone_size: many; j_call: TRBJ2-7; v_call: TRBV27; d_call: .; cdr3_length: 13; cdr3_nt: TGTGCCAGCAGTTTGACACCCCAATACGAGCAGTACTTC; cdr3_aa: CASSLTPQYEQYF
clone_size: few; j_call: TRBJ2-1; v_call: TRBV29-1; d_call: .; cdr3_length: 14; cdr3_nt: TGCAGCGTTGAAGGGCTAGTTTATAGCGATGAGCAGTTCTTC; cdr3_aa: CSVEGLVYSDEQFF
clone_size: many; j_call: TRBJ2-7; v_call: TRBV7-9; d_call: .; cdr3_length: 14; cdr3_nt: TGTGCCAGCAGCGAGCCCGGAGCCTCCTACGAGCAGTACTTC; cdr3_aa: CASSEPGASYEQYF
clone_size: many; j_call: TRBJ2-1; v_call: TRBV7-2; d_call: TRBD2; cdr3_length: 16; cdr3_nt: TGTGCCAGCAGGGAAGGACTAGCGGGAGGATACAATGAGCAGTTCTTC; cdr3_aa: CASREGLAGGYNEQFF
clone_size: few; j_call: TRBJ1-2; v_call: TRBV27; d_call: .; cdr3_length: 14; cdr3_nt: TGTGCCAGCAGTTTGGGACATCCTAGCTATGGCTACACCTTC; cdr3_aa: CASSLGHPSYGYTF
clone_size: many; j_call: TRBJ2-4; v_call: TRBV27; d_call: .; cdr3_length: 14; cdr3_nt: TGTGCCAGCAGTTCGAGCTTTTCGTCGGACATTCAGTACTTC; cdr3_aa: CASSSSFSSDIQYF
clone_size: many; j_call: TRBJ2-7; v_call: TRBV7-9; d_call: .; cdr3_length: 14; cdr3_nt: TGTGCCAGCAGCTGGGGGGGGCAGAGATACGAGCAGTACTTC; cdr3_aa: CASSWGGQRYEQYF
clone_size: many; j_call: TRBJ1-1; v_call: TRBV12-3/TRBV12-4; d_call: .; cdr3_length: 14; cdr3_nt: TGTGCCAGCAGCCATGACAGCATGAACACTGAAGCTTTCTTT; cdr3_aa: CASSHDSMNTEAFF
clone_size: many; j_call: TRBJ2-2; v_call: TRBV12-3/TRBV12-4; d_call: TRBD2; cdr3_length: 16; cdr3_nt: TGTGCCAGCAGCCCCTTCCGGGAGGTGAACACCGGGGAGCTGTTTTTT; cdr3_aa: CASSPFREVNTGELFF
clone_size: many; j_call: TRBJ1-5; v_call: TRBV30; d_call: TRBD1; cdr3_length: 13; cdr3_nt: TGTGCCTGGAGTGGACAGGGCAGGGAGCCCCAGCATTTT; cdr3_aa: CAWSGQGREPQHF
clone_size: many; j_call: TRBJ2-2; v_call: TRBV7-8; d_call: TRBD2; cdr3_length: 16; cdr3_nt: TGTGCCAGCAGCTTTCCGGGGAGGGATAAGGCCGGGGAGCTGTTTTTT; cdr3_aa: CASSFPGRDKAGELFF
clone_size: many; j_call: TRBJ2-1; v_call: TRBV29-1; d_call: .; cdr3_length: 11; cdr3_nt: TGCAGCCTCTTGTCCCTAAATGAGCAGTTCTTC; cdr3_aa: CSLLSLNEQFF
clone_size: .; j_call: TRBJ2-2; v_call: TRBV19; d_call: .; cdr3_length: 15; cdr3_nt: TGTGCCAGTAGTATACTCGGCACCTCCACCGGGGAGCTGTTTTTT; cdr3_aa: CASSILGTSTGELFF
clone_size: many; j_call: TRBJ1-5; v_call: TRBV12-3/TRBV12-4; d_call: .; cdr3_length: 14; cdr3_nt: TGTGCCAGCAGTTATGGGTTGGGGAATCAGCCCCAGCATTTT; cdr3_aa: CASSYGLGNQPQHF
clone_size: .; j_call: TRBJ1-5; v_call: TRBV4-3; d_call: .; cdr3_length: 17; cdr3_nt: TGCGCCAGCAGCCAAGATAGGAACCCAGGGAATAATCAGCCCCAGCATTTT; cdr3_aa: CASSQDRNPGNNQPQHF
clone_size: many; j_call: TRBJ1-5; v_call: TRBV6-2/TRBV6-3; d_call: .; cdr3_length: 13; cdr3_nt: TGTGCCAGCAGCTTACAGGGTTATCAGCCCCAGCATTTT; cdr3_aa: CASSLQGYQPQHF
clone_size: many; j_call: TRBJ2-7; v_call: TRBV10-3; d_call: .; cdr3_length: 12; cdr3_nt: TGTGCCATCAGTGAGGTTCAGAACGAGCAGTACTTC; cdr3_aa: CAISEVQNEQYF
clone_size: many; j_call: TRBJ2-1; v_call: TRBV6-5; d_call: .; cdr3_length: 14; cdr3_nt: TGTGCCAGCAGTTACTTTAGGACAGATAATGAGCAGTTCTTC; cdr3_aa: CASSYFRTDNEQFF
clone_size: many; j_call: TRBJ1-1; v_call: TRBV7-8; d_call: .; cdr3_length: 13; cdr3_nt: TGTGCCAGCAGCCCCGTTCGAGGCACTGAAGCTTTCTTT; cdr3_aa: CASSPVRGTEAFF
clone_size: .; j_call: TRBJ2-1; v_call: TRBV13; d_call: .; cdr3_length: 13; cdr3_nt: TGTGCCAGCAGCCCACGGGAGTCACGAGAGCAGTTCTTC; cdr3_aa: CASSPRESREQFF
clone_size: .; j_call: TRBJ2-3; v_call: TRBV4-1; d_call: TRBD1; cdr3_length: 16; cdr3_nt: TGCGCCAGCAGCCAAGAACGGGACAGGGGGAGAGGCACGCAGTATTTT; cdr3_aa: CASSQERDRGRGTQYF
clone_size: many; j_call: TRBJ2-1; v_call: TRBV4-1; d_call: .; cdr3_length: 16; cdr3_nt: TGCGCCAGCAGCCAACAGACCCCCTCGAAGGACAATGAGCAGTTCTTC; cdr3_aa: CASSQQTPSKDNEQFF
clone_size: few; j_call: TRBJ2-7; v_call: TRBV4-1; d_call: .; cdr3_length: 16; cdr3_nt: TGCGCCAGCAGCCAAGATCGGGCAGGGGCTACCTACGAGCAGTACTTC; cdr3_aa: CASSQDRAGATYEQYF
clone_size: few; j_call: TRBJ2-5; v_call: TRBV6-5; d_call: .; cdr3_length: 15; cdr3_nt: TGTGCCAGCAGTCTAAATGTAGGGGGCCAAGAGACCCAGTACTTC; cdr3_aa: CASSLNVGGQETQYF
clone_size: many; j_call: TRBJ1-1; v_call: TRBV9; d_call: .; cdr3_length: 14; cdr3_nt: TGTGCCAGCAGCGTAGATACATTCCCCGGGGAAGCTTTCTTT; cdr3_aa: CASSVDTFPGEAFF
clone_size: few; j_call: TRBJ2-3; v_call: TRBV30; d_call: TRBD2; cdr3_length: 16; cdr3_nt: TGTGCCTGGAGGGGGCTGGGAGCGGGAGATCCAGATACGCAGTATTTT; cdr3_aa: CAWRGLGAGDPDTQYF
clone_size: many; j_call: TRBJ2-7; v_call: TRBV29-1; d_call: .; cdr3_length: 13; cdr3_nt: TGCAGCGTAGAGGGGGACACCTCCTACGAGCAGTACTTC; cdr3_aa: CSVEGDTSYEQYF
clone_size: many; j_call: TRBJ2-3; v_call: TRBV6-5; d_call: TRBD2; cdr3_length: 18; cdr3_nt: TGTGCCAGCAGTTCCGTGCTCCAAATAGCGGGGAGGTCAGATACGCAGTATTTT; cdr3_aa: CASSSVLQIAGRSDTQYF
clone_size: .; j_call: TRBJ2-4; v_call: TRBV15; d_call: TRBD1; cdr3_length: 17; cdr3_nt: TGTGCCACCAGCAGGGACAGGGGGGAATTAGCCAAAAACATTCAGTACTTC; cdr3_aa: CATSRDRGELAKNIQYF
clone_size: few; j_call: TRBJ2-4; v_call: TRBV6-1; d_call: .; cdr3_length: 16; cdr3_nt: TGTGCCAGCAGTCCGGAGGGCTTTCTAGCCAAAAACATTCAGTACTTC; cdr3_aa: CASSPEGFLAKNIQYF
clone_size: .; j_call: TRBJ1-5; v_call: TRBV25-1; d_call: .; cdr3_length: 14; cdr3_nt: TGTGCCGGCAGTGAATTGAGTAGCAATCAGCCCCAGCATTTT; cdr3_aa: CAGSELSSNQPQHF
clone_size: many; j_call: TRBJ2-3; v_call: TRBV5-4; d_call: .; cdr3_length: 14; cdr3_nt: TGTGCCAGCAGCTTGGCCGGGCTGCCAGATACGCAGTATTTT; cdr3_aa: CASSLAGLPDTQYF
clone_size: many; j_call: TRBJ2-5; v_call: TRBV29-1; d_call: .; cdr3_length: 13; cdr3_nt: TGCAGCGTTGAAGGCAGCGACCAAGAGACCCAGTACTTC; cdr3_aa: CSVEGSDQETQYF